A selection of T cell receptor beta chains follows, all from one sample in a study of shared clonotypes between healthy human individuals. Clones were read by immunoSEQ multiplex PCR, and TCRdb kept only the in-frame ones, dropping some. The table lists 2 million to 2.5 million clones, 95% of them singletons, with roughly 0.13% in the top ten. Sequencing was performed on naive CD4+ T cells sorted from blood. These receptors all stem from a man in his late teens or twenties in good health. CDR3s include the opening cysteine and the closing phenylalanine or tryptophan. The D gene is left open where the match is weak. Some rows have no size entry. The others give once, few or many, or a class for an expanded clone.

clone size	V gene	J gene	D gene	CDR3 protein	CDR3 DNA
-	TRBV4-1	TRBJ2-6	TRBD1	CASSPAPGQDVLTF	TGCGCCAGCAGCCCGGCCCCGGGACAGGACGTCCTGACTTTC
-	TRBV28	TRBJ2-5	-	CASSFSYEGGLQETQYF	TGTGCCAGCAGTTTCTCTTACGAGGGGGGCCTACAAGAGACCCAGTACTTC
-	TRBV6-1	TRBJ1-4	TRBD1	CASSRTGSNEKLFF	TGTGCCAGCAGTAGGACAGGGAGTAATGAAAAACTGTTTTTT
-	TRBV7-8	TRBJ2-5	-	CASSLGLGGKETQYF	TGTGCCAGCAGCTTAGGGTTGGGTGGAAAAGAGACCCAGTACTTC
-	TRBV28	TRBJ1-2	-	CASSPHDGGGYGYTF	TGTGCCAGCAGTCCCCACGACGGGGGCGGCTATGGCTACACCTTC
-	TRBV2	TRBJ2-5	-	CASSEAGGGKKTQYF	TGTGCCAGCAGTGAAGCCGGGGGAGGTAAGAAGACCCAGTACTTC
-	TRBV21-1	TRBJ1-6	-	CASSKVPRGSPLHF	TGTGCCAGCAGCAAAGTCCCCCGAGGTTCACCCCTCCACTTT
-	TRBV28	TRBJ1-1	-	CASSFVRTLNTEAFF	TGTGCCAGCAGTTTCGTCAGGACCTTAAACACTGAAGCTTTCTTT
-	TRBV10-1	TRBJ1-1	-	CASSDGGLNTEAFF	TGCGCCAGCAGTGATGGGGGACTGAACACTGAAGCTTTCTTT
-	TRBV5-6	TRBJ2-7	-	CASSPLSERSYEQYF	TGTGCCAGCAGCCCCCTGTCAGAGCGGTCCTACGAGCAGTACTTC
-	TRBV4-1	TRBJ1-5	-	CASSQGENQPQHF	TGCGCCAGCAGCCAAGGCGAGAATCAGCCCCAGCATTTT
-	TRBV29-1	TRBJ1-1	-	CSVSPLSEAFF	TGCAGCGTTTCCCCCTTGTCTGAAGCTTTCTTT
once	TRBV29-1	TRBJ2-7	TRBD2	CSVSLAKVSEQYF	TGCAGCGTTTCACTAGCGAAAGTAAGCGAGCAGTACTTC
-	TRBV23-1	TRBJ2-3	TRBD1	CASSQETGWPDTQYF	TGCGCCAGCAGTCAGGAGACAGGGTGGCCAGATACGCAGTATTTT
-	TRBV6-6	TRBJ1-5	-	CASSYYSGWGNQPQHF	TGTGCCAGCAGTTACTACTCCGGATGGGGGAATCAGCCCCAGCATTTT
-	TRBV28	TRBJ2-2	-	CASHRGNTGELFF	TGTGCCAGCCATCGGGGGAACACCGGGGAGCTGTTTTTT
-	TRBV27	TRBJ1-1	TRBD1	CASSPGQGRRAFF	TGTGCCAGCAGTCCTGGACAGGGACGAAGAGCTTTCTTT
-	TRBV5-6	TRBJ2-7	TRBD1	CASSPSNRGPYEQYF	TGTGCCAGCAGCCCCTCAAACAGGGGGCCCTACGAGCAGTACTTC
-	TRBV6-5	TRBJ1-1	-	CASRTLGQMNTEAFF	TGTGCCAGCAGAACACTGGGACAAATGAACACTGAAGCTTTCTTT
-	TRBV10-3	TRBJ1-1	-	CAISSQGTGAFF	TGTGCCATCTCCAGTCAGGGAACGGGTGCTTTCTTT
-	TRBV6-6	TRBJ1-5	TRBD1	CASQRDSSNQPQHF	TGTGCCAGTCAAAGGGACAGTAGCAATCAGCCCCAGCATTTT
once	TRBV27	TRBJ1-2	TRBD1	CASSGTGLGGGYTF	TGTGCCAGCAGTGGGACAGGGTTGGGCGGGGGCTACACCTTC
-	TRBV6-5	TRBJ1-6	TRBD1	CASSYEGQGNSPLHF	TGTGCCAGCAGTTACGAGGGACAGGGTAATTCACCCCTCCACTTT
once	TRBV27	TRBJ1-2	TRBD1	CASSFSAGQGAGYTF	TGTGCCAGCAGTTTTTCAGCGGGACAGGGCGCGGGCTACACCTTC
-	TRBV15	TRBJ1-5	-	CATSRGGLYNQPQHF	TGTGCCACCAGCAGAGGGGGACTGTACAATCAGCCCCAGCATTTT
-	TRBV5-4	TRBJ2-7	-	CASSSLSSYEQYF	TGTGCCAGCAGCTCCCTGTCCTCCTACGAGCAGTACTTC
-	TRBV4-3	TRBJ2-5	TRBD2	CASSQGPPSGQETQYF	TGCGCCAGCAGCCAAGGTCCCCCTAGCGGACAAGAGACCCAGTACTTC
-	TRBV13	TRBJ2-3	-	CASSDSGGRSTDTQYF	TGTGCCAGCAGCGACTCTGGGGGGCGCAGCACAGATACGCAGTATTTT
-	TRBV5-6	TRBJ2-7	-	CASSFRSLAVSEQYF	TGTGCCAGCAGCTTTCGAAGTTTAGCGGTCTCCGAGCAGTACTTC
-	TRBV10-3	TRBJ2-7	-	CAISEFIGDEQYF	TGTGCCATCAGTGAGTTTATCGGGGACGAGCAGTACTTC
-	TRBV7-8	TRBJ2-7	TRBD1	CASSLVGTGAEQYF	TGTGCCAGCAGCTTAGTTGGGACAGGGGCCGAGCAGTACTTC
-	TRBV7-9	TRBJ2-3	-	CASSHGETDTQYF	TGTGCCAGCAGCCACGGGGAGACAGATACGCAGTATTTT
-	TRBV30	TRBJ2-1	TRBD2	CAWSGTSGNYNEQFF	TGTGCCTGGAGTGGGACTAGCGGTAATTACAATGAGCAGTTCTTC